This entry concerns a single T cell receptor beta chain. Its antigen remains unknown. These data originate in a study of T cell responses to AZD1222 COVID-19 vaccine. Study-wide results and limits: Spike as a whole was targeted by vaccine-associated CD4 TCRs, dominant at 160-218 and 743-854. Nearly half of unique spike-specific TCRs reportedly avoided B.1.351 and B.1.1.7 mutated regions. Baseline seropositivity occurred in only 5 to 7 AZD1222 recipients. Most donors were white British and more were female, and clonal diversity was possibly underestimated.

Here immunoSEQ multiplex PCR was the method, and the copy in TCRdb shows in-frame clones only, minus some. The sample includes 50,000 to 65,000 clones, about four fifths of them seen just once. The CDR3 totals 13 residues. Trimming shortened V by 9 bases and J by 8 bases, and 19 bases separated the two germline ends. Germline CDR1 LNHDA, CDR2 SQIVND (reference sequence). The chain uses TRBV19 and TRBJ1-2; D gene uncertain. Sequencing used peripheral blood, obtained 28 days after the second AZD1222 dose. This TCR derives from an adult who received the AZD1222 COVID-19 vaccine. This chain's CDR3 is CASASRTQVGYTF. The CDR3 DNA reads as TGTGCCAGCGCTTCTAGGACGCAGGTCGGCTACACCTTC.